One sample yielded the 21 T cell receptor beta chains listed below, sequenced in a study of T cells in women clearing cervical HPV infection. The repertoire was sequenced with immunoSEQ multiplex PCR; TCRdb's copy has only in-frame clones and lacks some. In total, the table holds about 36,000 clones. Sequencing was carried out using blood buffy coat. The receptors were gathered from a woman between 18 and 69 years old with a cervical HPV16 infection that either progressed to CIN3+ or cleared (not recorded which).

Details on this clone: The read comes to an end 3 residues before the CDR3 does, leaving the germline J gene to fill in the end. The chain couples TRBV18 to TRBJ2-1, with 8 bases aligning to TRBD2. The CDR3 runs 15 residues. Trimming took 0 bases from V and 3 from J; bases not matched to a gene: 1. Germline-derived CDR1 and CDR2 are KGHSH and LQKENI. The covered CDR3 bases are TGTGCCAGCTCACCACCGAGCGGGAGCTACAATGAG. It encodes CASSPPSGSYNE. The entire CDR3 reads CASSPPSGSYNEQFF.

Turning to this clone: The read ends 3 residues before the CDR3 terminus; that terminus is restored from the germline J gene. The rearrangement links TRBV28 to TRBJ1-1, with 8 nucleotides matching TRBD1. This CDR3 contains 15 residues. Trimming took 6 bases from V and 7 from J; bases not matched to a gene: 13. CDR1 and CDR2 (germline): MDHEN, SYDVKM. Partial CDR3 DNA: TGTGCCAGCAGATCCTTGGGGACAGGTGTGGTTGAA. This gives the protein CASRSLGTGVVE. In full, the CDR3 is CASRSLGTGVVEAFF. Full variable domain (remainder filled in from reference TRBV28 and TRBJ1-1): DVKVTQSSRYLVKRTGEKVFLECVQDMDHENMFWYRQDPGLGLRLIYFSYDVKMKEKGDIPEGYSVSREKKERFSLILESASTNQTSMYLCASRSLGTGVVEAFFGQGTRLTVV.

Turning to this clone: The read gets to within 3 residues of the CDR3 end, and the germline J gene fills in the rest. The rearrangement joins TRBV18 to TRBJ2-7, with 8 nucleotides matching TRBD1. The germline V gene has CDR1 KGHSH and CDR2 LQKENI. The CDR3 extends over 16 amino acids. J gave up 6 bases and V 1 base, and 11 bases lay outside the gene matches. CDR3 amino acids: CASSPRTPDRVSEQYF. CDR3 DNA (partial): TGTGCCAGCTCACCACGTACTCCGGACAGGGTATCCGAG.

As regards this clone: The read terminates 3 residues ahead of where the CDR3 ends, so the germline J gene completes it. The J gene is TRBJ2-5, the V gene TRBV6-2 or TRBV6-3; 9 nucleotides line up with TRBD2. This CDR3 is 14 amino acids long. Germline V gives CDR1 MNHEY, CDR2 SVGEGT. The CDR3 is CASSYSLLAGTQYF. The DNA read from the CDR3 is TGTGCCAGCAGTTACTCGCTACTAGCGGGTACC.

As for this clone: The read falls 3 residues short of the CDR3 end, and the missing part is taken from the germline J gene. The chain recombines TRBV7-9 with TRBJ1-4, with a possible D match to TRBD1 (5 bases). Germline V gene lookup returns CDR1 SEHNR and CDR2 FQNEAQ (reference sequence). The CDR3 contains 14 residues. Trimming took off 1 base at V and 5 bases at J, with 8 bases between the two ends. The sequenced part of the CDR3 DNA is TGTGCCAGCAGCTTAGGAGGGGTGAATGAAAAA. This encodes CASSLGGVNEK. The CDR3 in full is CASSLGGVNEKLFF.

With regard to this clone: Sequencing ends 3 residues short of the CDR3 end; the germline J gene provides the rest. The chain carries TRBV10-3 and TRBJ1-1; 7 nucleotides align to TRBD1. CDR3 length: 14 amino acids. Germline V gene sequence: CDR1 ENHRY, CDR2 SYGVKD. V gave up 2 bases and J gave up 1 base; unmatched junction bases: 1. Partial CDR3 DNA: TGTGCCATCAGTGAGGAGGGGGCGAACACTGAA. This codes for CAISEEGANTE. The full CDR3 sequence reads CAISEEGANTEAFF.

In regard to this clone: The read finishes 3 residues shy of the CDR3 end, and the germline J gene is used to complete it. This sequence joins TRBV15 and TRBJ2-5, with 8 bases identical to TRBD1. This CDR3 has 15 residues. V dropped 1 base and J dropped 3; count of bases not matched to a gene: 4. Per the germline V gene, CDR1 is LNHNV and CDR2 is YYDKDF (reference sequence). CDR3 region: CATSRGDRREETQYF. The DNA read from the CDR3 is TGTGCCACCAGCAGAGGGGACAGGAGAGAAGAGACC.

Points on this clone: The sequenced fragment ends 3 residues before the CDR3 boundary, so the rest is inferred from the germline J gene. This chain links TRBV7-9 with TRBJ1-2, with D tentatively TRBD1 (5 bases). This CDR3 spans 13 amino acids. Germline V gene data show CDR1 as SEHNR and CDR2 as FQNEAQ (reference sequence). V lost 5 bases to trimming and J lost 6 bases, with 13 bases between them. The CDR3 DNA, read in part, is TGTGCCAGCAGCCCTCCGGGACTAGATGGC. Protein: CASSPPGLDG. The full CDR3 protein is CASSPPGLDGYTF.

A note on this clone: One end of the junction is discordant with germline, which a read error may explain. The read comes to an end 3 residues before the CDR3 does, leaving the germline J gene to fill in the end. The chain joins TRBV4-1 to TRBJ2-7, with 13 nucleotides matching TRBD2. The CDR3 spans 15 residues. Looked up from germline, CDR1 is MGHRA and CDR2 is YSYEKL. CDR3 DNA (partial): TGCACCAGCAGCCTTGGGACTAGCGGGAACTACGAG. Translating gives CTSSLGTSGNYE. The entire CDR3 is CTSSLGTSGNYEQYF.

With respect to this clone: The read is 3 residues too short to cover the CDR3 end, so that end is filled in from the germline J gene. The V call is TRBV19, the J call TRBJ1-3; 7 bases agree with TRBD1. The V gene's germline CDR1 is LNHDA and CDR2 SQIVND (reference sequence). J gave up 3 bases and V 4 bases, and 12 bases lay outside the gene matches. This CDR3 contains 17 residues. The CDR3 is CASSKRGTAPIGNTIYF. CDR3 DNA (partial): TGTGCCAGTAGTAAGCGCGGGACAGCTCCTATTGGAAACACC.

Comment on this clone: The CDR3 end is not reached by the read, which stops 3 residues before it; the germline J gene fills it in. The rearrangement links TRBV7-3 to TRBJ1-1; D gene unclear. This CDR3 comprises 12 residues. Trimming stripped 5 bases from V and 6 bases from J, with 10 bases between. Germline CDR1 is SGHTA and CDR2 is FQGTGA. The CDR3: CASSRVGSEAFF. Partial CDR3 DNA: TGTGCCAGCAGCCGAGTCGGGTCTGAA. The full variable domain, completed using reference TRBV7-3 and TRBJ1-1, is GAGVSQTPSNKVTEKGKYVELRCDPISGHTALYWYRQSLGQGPEFLIYFQGTGAADDSGLPNDRFFAVRPEGSVSTLKIQRTERGDSAVYLCASSRVGSEAFFGQGTRLTVV.

About this clone: The read stops 3 residues short of the end of the CDR3; the missing end is completed from the germline J gene. This chain joins TRBV7-2 and TRBJ2-7; D call uncertain. This CDR3 spans 12 amino acids. V lost 1 base, J lost 6 bases, and 7 bases lay in between. Germline V gene lookup returns CDR1 SGHTA and CDR2 FQGNSA. The covered CDR3 bases are TGTGCCAGCAGCTTAGTCGTCCGCGAG. Protein sequence: CASSLVVRE. The full CDR3 is CASSLVVREQYF.

This clone counts as medium-sized by frequency. The junction and the germline gene differ at one end; a read error may be behind it. The CDR3 DNA, read in part, is TGCGCCAGCAGCCAAGAAATAGGCCAGGGAGGGGACATT. Its protein is CASSQEIGQGGDI. The complete CDR3 sequence is CASSQEIGQGGDIQYF. This chain uses TRBV4-2 with TRBJ2-4; 7 nucleotides align to TRBD2. The read gets to within 3 residues of the CDR3 end, and the germline J gene fills in the rest. Germline assignment: CDR1 LGHNA and CDR2 YNFKEQ. The length of the CDR3 is 16 residues.

On this clone: The read falls 3 residues short of the CDR3 end, and the missing part is taken from the germline J gene. The chain carries TRBV5-4 and TRBJ1-2; D possibly corresponds to TRBD1 (6 bases). The V end lost 4 bases, the J end lost 2 bases, and 9 bases lay between the germline ends. The length of the CDR3 is 13 residues. Per the germline V gene, CDR1 is SGHNT and CDR2 is YYREEE (reference sequence). Incomplete CDR3 DNA: TGTGCCAGCAGCCAGGACAGAAACTATGGC. This codes for CASSQDRNYG. The whole CDR3 protein reads CASSQDRNYGYTF.

Concerning this clone itself: From the germline J gene comes the end of the CDR3, since the read stops 3 residues before it. The chain is built from TRBV2 and TRBJ1-1, with 9 bases lining up with TRBD1. Germline V gene lookup returns CDR1 SNHLY and CDR2 FYNNEI. This CDR3 region has 14 residues. After removal of 8 bases from V and 0 bases from J, the junction contained 4 bases not matched to a gene. The CDR3 DNA, read in part, is TGTGCCAGCGACAGGGGGACCATGAACACTGAA. It specifies CASDRGTMNTE. The whole CDR3 sequence is CASDRGTMNTEAFF.

Remarks on this clone: The read halts 3 residues ahead of the CDR3 end, with the missing end drawn from the germline J gene. The J gene is TRBJ1-1, the V gene TRBV7-2, with a possible D match to TRBD1 (5 bases). This CDR3 has 13 amino acids. Germline lookup yields CDR1 SGHTA and CDR2 FQGNSA. V was clipped by 4 bases and J by 1 base, with 7 bases between them. CDR3 loop: CASSSDRNTEAFF. CDR3 DNA (partial): TGTGCCAGCAGCTCAGACAGGAACACTGAA.

Of note for this clone: The CDR3 is cut off 3 residues early in the read; its end comes from the germline J gene. This sequence joins TRBV7-9 and TRBJ1-6, with D tentatively TRBD1 (6 bases). The length of the CDR3 is 15 residues. The germline V gene has CDR1 SEHNR and CDR2 FQNEAQ (reference sequence). The V end was cut by 4 bases, the J end by 7 bases, with 14 bases between. Incomplete CDR3 DNA: TGTGCCAGCAGCTCCATGACAGGCCGAAATTCACCC. Its protein is CASSSMTGRNSP. The complete CDR3 protein is CASSSMTGRNSPLHF. Full variable domain (rest looked up from reference TRBV7-9 and TRBJ1-6): DTGVSQNPRHKITKRGQNVTFRCDPISEHNRLYWYRQTLGQGPEFLTYFQNEAQLEKSRLLSDRFSAERPKGSFSTLEIQRTEQGDSAMYLCASSSMTGRNSPLHFGNGTRLTVT.

Points on this clone: The read terminates 3 residues before the CDR3 end, so the remaining end is supplied by the germline J gene. The chain is built from TRBV19 and TRBJ2-1; perhaps TRBD1 as D (7 bases). This CDR3 is 19 amino acids long. Trimming cost V 7 bases and J 7 bases, with 32 bases left between them. CDR1 is LNHDA, CDR2 SQIVND, per germline (reference sequence). The CDR3 reads CASNPTGFYGGPLENEQFF. The CDR3 DNA, read in part, is TGTGCCAGTAATCCGACAGGGTTTTATGGAGGGCCGCTGGAGAATGAG.

As for this clone: The CDR3 end is not reached by the read, which stops 3 residues before it; the germline J gene fills it in. The rearrangement links TRBV11-2 to TRBJ2-7; 10 bases are a match to TRBD1. Germline CDR1 SGHAT, CDR2 FQNNGV. The V and J ends lost 5 bases and 5 bases, in that order; junction bases with no gene match: 9. The CDR3 is 15 amino acids. This CDR3 reads CASSGRTGGTNEQYF. The sequenced CDR3 bases are TGTGCCAGCAGCGGGCGGACAGGGGGAACCAACGAG.

On this clone: Sequencing ends 3 residues short of the CDR3 end; the germline J gene provides the rest. This rearrangement joins TRBV11-2 to TRBJ2-7; D perhaps matches TRBD2 (5 bases). The ends were cut back, 0 bases at V and 6 bases at J, with 15 bases in the middle. The V gene's germline CDR1 is SGHAT and CDR2 FQNNGV. CDR3 length: 15 amino acids. The sequenced CDR3 bases are TGTGCCAGCAGCTTAGATGCGACTACCCGTCTCGAG. Protein sequence: CASSLDATTRLE. The entire CDR3 protein is CASSLDATTRLEQYF.

This clone registers medium-sized by frequency. The DNA ends 3 residues before the CDR3 does, and the rest of the CDR3 is filled in from the germline J gene. The chain has TRBV18 and TRBJ2-2; 7 bases line up with TRBD1. V was pared by 3 bases and J by 0 bases, with 7 bases of the junction left unmatched. Germline V lookup: CDR1 KGHSH, CDR2 LQKENI. This CDR3 spans 17 amino acids. The CDR3 spells CASSPPGGHANTGELFF. The sequenced CDR3 bases are TGTGCCAGCTCACCGCCAGGGGGACACGCGAACACCGGGGAG.